One sample yielded the 10 T cell receptor beta chains listed below, sequenced in a study of cytomegalovirus exposure and HLA in healthy donors. The PCR had 60 Vbeta and 13 Jbeta primers. The data were produced by immunoSEQ multiplex PCR, yet TCRdb's version contains in-frame clones alone and is incomplete. The sample shows 150,000 to 200,000 clones, around 85% of them seen only once. Sequenced material: PBMCs. The origin of the receptors is a man in his fifties in good health and CMV-seropositive.

CDR3 in amino acids: CASNHRDRVTDTQYF. CDR3 nucleotide sequence: TGTGCCAGCAACCACCGGGACAGGGTCACAGATACGCAGTATTTT. The chain uses TRBV5-4 and TRBJ2-3; 9 nucleotides match TRBD1. The CDR3 is made up of 15 amino acids. Germline trimming cut 6 bases from V and 2 bases from J; bases unmatched to any gene: 7. Looked up from germline, CDR1 is SGHNT and CDR2 is YYREEE (reference sequence).

This chain joins TRBV7-9 and TRBJ1-5, with a weak D call TRBD1 (5 bases). With 1 base removed from V and 1 base from J, the gap between germline ends came to 11 bases. This CDR3 has 16 residues. Germline lookup yields CDR1 SEHNR and CDR2 FQNEAQ (reference sequence). Here the CDR3 DNA reads TGTGCCAGCAGCTTAGGTACAGGTTTGAGCAATCAGCCCCAGCATTTT. Translated: CASSLGTGLSNQPQHF.

This clone came up once. The chain has TRBV28 and TRBJ1-2; a possible D gene is TRBD1 (6 bases). V lost 5 bases and J lost 4, with 14 bases in between. The CDR3 contains 14 residues. Germline V gives CDR1 MDHEN, CDR2 SYDVKM. The CDR3, as DNA: TGTGCCAGCAGTCCGGGACATTTGGGCTATGGCTACACCTTC. It translates to CASSPGHLGYGYTF.

The count of this clone is one. CDR3: CASSSSRGASSGNTIYF. For the CDR3, the DNA is TGTGCCAGCAGTTCATCACGGGGTGCCAGCTCTGGAAACACCATATATTTT. The rearrangement links TRBV28 to TRBJ1-3, with D unclear. The germline V gene has CDR1 MDHEN and CDR2 SYDVKM. Trimming shortened V by 4 bases and J by 0 bases, and 16 bases separated the two germline ends. The CDR3 is 17 residues long.

The chain is built from TRBV19 and TRBJ2-5; 8 nucleotides line up with TRBD1. CDR1 is LNHDA, CDR2 SQIVND, per germline (reference sequence). Trimming cost V 6 bases and J 1 base; bases outside gene matches: 10. The CDR3 runs 16 residues. The CDR3 here is CASSRIGQGGQETQYF. The CDR3 region has the DNA TGTGCCAGTAGCCGGATCGGACAGGGTGGCCAAGAGACCCAGTACTTC.

The rearrangement joins TRBV9 to TRBJ2-5; the match to TRBD2 covers 11 bases. Germline V lookup: CDR1 SGDLS, CDR2 YYNGEE. The V segment lost 3 bases and the J segment 7 bases; nucleotides outside the gene matches: 11. The CDR3 loop spans 16 amino acids. The CDR3 reads CASSAFTSGGLGTQYF. The DNA for the CDR3 is TGTGCCAGCAGCGCCTTTACTAGCGGGGGATTGGGGACCCAGTACTTC.

CDR3 region: CASSGPGTGNSPLHF. DNA for the CDR3: TGTGCCAGCAGCGGTCCCGGGACAGGGAATTCACCCCTCCACTTT. V is TRBV9 and J is TRBJ1-6; TRBD1 aligns across 9 bases. The V segment lost 3 bases and the J segment 7 bases; nucleotides outside the gene matches: 5. Germline V gene lookup returns CDR1 SGDLS and CDR2 YYNGEE. The CDR3 is made up of 15 amino acids.

This clone was counted a single time. The V and J genes are TRBV5-6 and TRBJ1-1; D might be TRBD1 (5 bases). V shed 2 bases and J shed 6 bases, with 14 bases lying between them. In germline, CDR1 is SGHDT, CDR2 YYEEEE. The CDR3 is 14 amino acids. For the CDR3, the DNA is TGTGCCAGCAGCTTTAGGGGCTTCGACGCTGAAGCTTTCTTT. It encodes CASSFRGFDAEAFF. Looking up the rest from reference TRBV5-6 and TRBJ1-1 gives the full variable domain: DAGVTQSPTHLIKTRGQQVTLRCSPKSGHDTVSWYQQALGQGPQFIFQYYEEEERQRGNFPDRFSGHQFPNYSSELNVNALLLGDSALYLCASSFRGFDAEAFFGQGTRLTVV.

This clone came up a few times. The chain combines TRBV7-2 with TRBJ2-3, with 11 nucleotides matching TRBD2. The germline CDR1 and CDR2 sequences are SGHTA and FQGNSA. V lost 1 base, J lost 3 bases, and 3 bases stayed unmatched. The CDR3 has 16 amino acids. CDR3 DNA: TGTGCCAGCAGCTTAGGGCTAGCGGGGGGAACAGATACGCAGTATTTT. As protein: CASSLGLAGGTDTQYF.

This clone was observed a handful of times. The V and J genes are TRBV9 and TRBJ1-3; D gene unclear. This CDR3 is 16 amino acids long. V was clipped by 0 bases and J by 0 bases, with 10 bases between them. Germline assignment: CDR1 SGDLS and CDR2 YYNGEE. DNA for the CDR3: TGTGCCAGCAGCGTAGAGGCAGCGACCTCTGGAAACACCATATATTTT. This encodes CASSVEAATSGNTIYF. Drawing the rest from reference TRBV9 and TRBJ1-3, the complete variable domain is DSGVTQTPKHLITATGQRVTLRCSPRSGDLSVYWYQQSLDQGLQFLIQYYNGEERAKGNILERFSAQQFPDLHSELNLSSLELGDSALYFCASSVEAATSGNTIYFGEGSWLTVV.